This is a list of T cell receptor beta chains from one sample in a study of T-cell reconstitution after alpha-beta-depleted transplantation in children. TCRdb ran MiXCR on the PCR reads and lists one entry per CDR3 protein. The profile shows 250,000 to 300,000 distinct CDR3 sequences, almost 8% of them singletons. Sample: peripheral blood, taken 360 days after TCRalphabeta/CD19-depleted stem cell transplant. The source is a female patient aged 2 to 10 who had a stem cell transplant for Fanconi anemia, so the T cells may come from the graft donor. Both conserved end residues are part of each CDR3. The D gene is left open where the match is weak. Only some rows state a clone size, as once, few, many or a class for expanded clones.

v_gene	j_gene	d_gene	abundance	CDR3nt	CDR3aa
TRBV27	TRBJ1-5	-	many	TGTGCCAGCAGTCCCTATAATCAGCCCCAGCATTTT	CASSPYNQPQHF
TRBV3-1	TRBJ2-1	TRBD1	many	TGTGCCAGCAGCCCGGTCCGAGGGGGCATTGAGCAGTTCTTC	CASSPVRGGIEQFF
TRBV11-2	TRBJ2-2	-	few	TGTGCCAGCAACCCTACCCGGATAGGCAATACCGGGGAGCTGTTTTTT	CASNPTRIGNTGELFF
TRBV7-9	TRBJ2-3	TRBD2	-	TGTGCCAGCAGCTCCCCTTCAAAGCGGGAAGGAGATACGCAGTATTTT	CASSSPSKREGDTQYF
TRBV4-3	TRBJ2-5	TRBD1	many	TGCGCCAGCAGCCAAGAGTTGACAGGGCGTGGTGTGGAGACCCAGTACTTC	CASSQELTGRGVETQYF
TRBV4-3	TRBJ2-5	TRBD2	many	TGCGCCAGCAGCCAGGTAGCGGGGGGAGAGACCCAGTACTTC	CASSQVAGGETQYF
TRBV5-1	TRBJ2-1	-	many	TGCGCCAGCAGCCGCGACCCCCTTAGCTCCTACAATGAGCAGTTCTTC	CASSRDPLSSYNEQFF
TRBV12-3/TRBV12-4	TRBJ1-2	-	many	TGTGCCAGCAGTTCGAGGACGGACTATGGCTACACCTTC	CASSSRTDYGYTF
TRBV12-3/TRBV12-4	TRBJ2-4	TRBD2	many	TGTGCCAGCAGTCCTGGGGTTGGGCGCGGGGGGGCTTCTCAGTACTTC	CASSPGVGRGGASQYF
TRBV29-1	TRBJ2-5	TRBD1	-	TGCAGCGAATCACAGGGGGGAGAGACCCAGTACTTC	CSESQGGETQYF
TRBV29-1	TRBJ2-7	TRBD2	many	TGCAGCGTTTTAGGAACTAGCGGGATGAGCGAGCAGTACTTC	CSVLGTSGMSEQYF
TRBV20-1	TRBJ1-1	-	many	TGCAGTGCGCGGCAGTCAGCTTTCTTT	CSARQSAFF
TRBV18	TRBJ2-1	TRBD2	many	TGTGCCAGCTCACTACTAGCGGGAGCTTCCTACAATGAGCAGTTCTTC	CASSLLAGASYNEQFF
TRBV28	TRBJ2-5	-	many	TGTGCCAGCAGTTCTGCAGGGGAGACCCAGTACTTC	CASSSAGETQYF
TRBV4-2	TRBJ2-2	-	-	TGTGCCAGCAGCCCGGAGGGCCGGTGGGACACCGGGGAGCTGTTTTTT	CASSPEGRWDTGELFF
TRBV7-4	TRBJ2-7	-	many	TGTGCCAGCAGCTTTTTGTGGCCCTACGAGCAGTACTTC	CASSFLWPYEQYF
TRBV7-2	TRBJ1-2	-	few	TGTGCCAGCAGCTTAGCCCCCGACACTGGCTACACCTTC	CASSLAPDTGYTF
TRBV7-8	TRBJ1-5	-	-	TGTGCCAGCAGCTTAGAGATCAGAGGTAACAATCAGCCCCAGCATTTT	CASSLEIRGNNQPQHF
TRBV9	TRBJ1-2	TRBD1	-	TGTGCCAGCAGTTGGGACAGGGGGCGAGGTAACTATGGCTACACCTTC	CASSWDRGRGNYGYTF
TRBV21-1	TRBJ2-7	-	many	TGTGCCAGCAGCCTACCTCTCGGGGGGAGCTACGAGCAGTACTTC	CASSLPLGGSYEQYF
TRBV10-3	TRBJ1-6	-	-	TGTGCCATCAGTGAGTCGGACAGTTCACCCCTCCACTTT	CAISESDSSPLHF
TRBV10-3	TRBJ2-3	-	many	TGTGCCATTGCAGGGGTAAGCACAGATACGCAGTATTTT	CAIAGVSTDTQYF
TRBV12-3/TRBV12-4	TRBJ2-1	TRBD2	many	TGTGCCAGCAGTTTAGGTAGCGGGGGCTACAATGAGCAGTTCTTC	CASSLGSGGYNEQFF
TRBV30	TRBJ2-7	-	few	TGTGCCTGGCAGAGGCTTCTTGAGCAGTACTTC	CAWQRLLEQYF
TRBV6-1	TRBJ2-6	-	many	TGTGCCAGCAGTATCACGAGCGCTGGGGCCAACGTCCTGACTTTC	CASSITSAGANVLTF
TRBV15	TRBJ2-1	-	many	TGTGCCACCAGCAGAGATCTTGGAGAGTACAATGAGCAGTTCTTC	CATSRDLGEYNEQFF
TRBV6-1	TRBJ1-2	-	few	TGTGCCAGCACTCGAACCCTTCTCGGGAGCTATGGCTACACCTTC	CASTRTLLGSYGYTF
TRBV7-8	TRBJ2-7	-	few	TGTGCCAGCAGCTTAGGAAGTAGCGGCTACGAGCAGTACTTC	CASSLGSSGYEQYF